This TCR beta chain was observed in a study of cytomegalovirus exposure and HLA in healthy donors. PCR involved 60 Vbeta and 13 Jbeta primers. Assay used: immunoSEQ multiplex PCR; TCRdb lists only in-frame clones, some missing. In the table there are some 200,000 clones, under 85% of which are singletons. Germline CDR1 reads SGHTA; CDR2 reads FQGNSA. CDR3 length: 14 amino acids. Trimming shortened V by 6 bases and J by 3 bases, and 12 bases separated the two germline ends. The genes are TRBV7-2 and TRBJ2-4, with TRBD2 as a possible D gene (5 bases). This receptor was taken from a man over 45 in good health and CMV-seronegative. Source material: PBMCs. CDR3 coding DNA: TGTGCCAGCAGGAAACCCGGGATCAAAAACATTCAGTACTTC. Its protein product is CASRKPGIKNIQYF.